The next 30 T cell receptor beta chains were all read from a single sample in a study of CD8 T cells in Susac syndrome (dated by TCRdb to the late 2010s). The library was built by means of the immunoSEQ multiplex PCR assay. RNA was extracted with the RNeasy kit and 0.5 to 1 ug was reverse transcribed using random hexamers. The public reads were reprocessed in TCRdb via fastp at Q25 and MiXCR, keeping in-frame beta chains. Every CDR3 protein is listed once, alongside the most common genes and DNA of its rows. This sample is represented by hundreds of thousands of distinct CDR3 sequences; 90% to 95% of them were singletons. The top ten hold about 0.15% of the sample. The source material was CD8+ T cells from PBMCs. Source of these receptors: a human donor with multiple sclerosis.

This chain connects TRBV12-3 or TRBV12-4 to TRBJ1-5, with 11 positions matching TRBD1. With 5 bases clipped from V and 3 bases from J, the junction kept 3 bases outside the gene matches. The CDR3 has 15 residues. In DNA, the CDR3 is TGTGCCAGCAGTAGGACAGGGGGCATCAATCAGCCCCAGCATTTT. It is translated as CASSRTGGINQPQHF.

The CDR3 coding sequence is TGCAGCGTTGAAGGGACCGGCACCGGGGAGCTGTTTTTT. This encodes CSVEGTGTGELFF. The chain is built from TRBV29-1 and TRBJ2-2; D unresolved. The CDR3 extends over 13 amino acids. The germline CDR1 and CDR2 sequences are SQVTM and ANQGSEA. Trimming stripped 1 base from V and 4 bases from J, with 7 bases between.

The chain uses TRBV6-2 or TRBV6-3 and TRBJ2-5; D possibly corresponds to TRBD2 (6 bases). The length of the CDR3 is 12 residues. Germline V gene sequence: CDR1 MNHEY, CDR2 SVGEGT. Trimming took 8 bases from V and 7 from J, leaving 14 bases between them. This chain's CDR3 is CASRLDFGTQYF. CDR3 DNA sequence: TGTGCCAGCCGACTAGACTTTGGGACCCAGTACTTC.

The chain combines TRBV7-9 with TRBJ2-5; TRBD1 or TRBD2 may be the D gene (5 bases each). Per germline, CDR1 SEHNR and CDR2 FQNEAQ (reference sequence). This CDR3 region has 13 residues. V shed 7 bases and J shed 2 bases, with 11 bases lying between them. The CDR3 region has the DNA TGTGCCAGCAATGGGGGTACTCAAGAGACCCAGTACTTC. Its protein is CASNGGTQETQYF.

About this clonotype itself: The junction differs from germline at one of its ends, possibly a read error. The chain recombines TRBV6-5 with TRBJ1-2; D gene uncertain. There are 14 residues in the CDR3. Germline CDR1 is MNHEY and CDR2 is SVGAGI. This CDR3 reads CASRPSTWNSGYTF. CDR3 nucleotides: TGTGCCAGCAGACCCTCGACATGGAACTCTGGCTACACCTTC.

This chain uses TRBV12-5 with TRBJ2-7, with D unclear. Looked up from germline, CDR1 is LGHNT and CDR2 is FRNRAP. This CDR3 region has 12 residues. Trimming removed 5 bases at V and 3 bases at J, with 8 bases between. DNA for the CDR3: TGTGCTAGTGGTCTTCACAACTACGAGCAGTACTTC. It translates to CASGLHNYEQYF.

The chain recombines TRBV29-1 with TRBJ1-2; TRBD1 is a possible D gene (5 bases). Germline lookup yields CDR1 SQVTM and CDR2 ANQGSEA. CDR3 length equals 12 residues. V gave up 7 bases and J gave up 4 bases, with 13 bases separating them. The CDR3 DNA sequence: TGCAGCGCTAGGGACCCATCCTATGGCTACACCTTC. Translating it yields CSARDPSYGYTF. Using reference TRBV29-1 and TRBJ1-2 for the parts outside the CDR3, the full variable domain is SAVISQKPSRDICQRGTSLTIQCQVDSQVTMMFWYRQQPGQSLTLIATANQGSEATYESGFVIDKFPISRPNLTFSTLTVSNMSPEDSSIYLCSARDPSYGYTFGSGTRLTVV.

This clonotype was observed a few times. The chain uses TRBV30 and TRBJ2-7, with 10 bases that match TRBD1. Germline CDR1 is GTSNPN and CDR2 is SVGIG (reference sequence). This CDR3 has 14 residues. The J segment lost 3 bases and the V segment lost 5 bases, leaving 7 bases of the junction unmatched. The CDR3 sequence: CAWCPGTGVYEQYF. The DNA of the CDR3 is TGTGCCTGGTGTCCCGGGACAGGGGTCTACGAGCAGTACTTC.

Worth noting for this clonotype: A read error may produce the germline difference seen at one junction end. The V gene is TRBV6-6, the J gene TRBJ1-1; D gene ambiguous. Germline loops: CDR1 MNHNY, CDR2 SVGAGI (reference sequence). This CDR3 region has 11 residues. The CDR3 DNA reads TGTGCCAGCAGGCAGAACCCTGAAGCTTTCTTT. Amino acids: CASRQNPEAFF.

V gene TRBV12-3 or TRBV12-4 combines with J gene TRBJ2-7, with a possible D match to TRBD1 (6 bases). Trimming took 3 bases from V and 6 from J, leaving 9 bases between them. CDR3 size: 12 residues. CDR3 DNA sequence: TGTGCCAGCAGTTTCACAGGGACCGAGCAGTACTTC. Amino acid sequence: CASSFTGTEQYF.

The chain joins TRBV19 to TRBJ2-7; 8 bases are a match to TRBD2. This CDR3 region has 16 residues. CDR1 LNHDA and CDR2 SQIVND come from the germline V gene (reference sequence). After removal of 1 base from V and 3 bases from J, the junction contained 8 bases not matched to a gene. The CDR3 is CASSIALLAEHYEQYF. DNA of the CDR3: TGTGCCAGTAGTATAGCCCTACTAGCGGAACACTACGAGCAGTACTTC.

The chain has TRBV3-1 and TRBJ2-5; D unresolved. CDR1 and CDR2 from the germline V gene are LGHDT and YNNKEL (reference sequence). The CDR3 runs 14 residues. Trimming pared 2 bases from V and 4 bases from J, leaving 11 bases between. Written as DNA, the CDR3 is TGTGCCAGCAGCCAATCCGACGAGTTAGAGACCCAGTACTTC. Its translation: CASSQSDELETQYF.

The gene calls are TRBV4-2 and TRBJ2-3; D may correspond to TRBD1 or TRBD2 (5 bases each). The germline CDR1 and CDR2 sequences are LGHNA and YNFKEQ. There are 17 residues in the CDR3. Trimming stripped 7 bases from V and 4 bases from J, with 24 bases between. The CDR3 sequence is CASTPDTLGRGADTQYF. CDR3 bases: TGTGCCAGCACCCCTGACACCCTGGGCCGAGGGGCAGATACGCAGTATTTT.

This chain links TRBV6-5 with TRBJ2-7; TRBD1 aligns across 12 bases. J lost 5 bases, V lost 10 bases, and 6 bases had no gene match. Germline V gene data show CDR1 as MNHEY and CDR2 as SVGAGI. CDR3 length equals 13 residues. The CDR3 DNA sequence: TGTGCCACCCGGGGACAGGGGGCCAACGAGCAGTACTTC. This encodes CATRGQGANEQYF.

CDR3 residues: CATRKSGSTQETQYF. In nucleotides, the CDR3 is TGTGCCACCAGAAAGAGCGGGAGTACGCAAGAGACCCAGTACTTC. The chain carries TRBV15 and TRBJ2-5; the match to TRBD2 covers 8 bases. CDR3 length: 15 amino acids. Germline lookup yields CDR1 LNHNV and CDR2 YYDKDF (reference sequence). V gave up 6 bases and J gave up 2 bases; unmatched junction bases: 8.

As DNA, the CDR3 is TGTGCCAGCAGAGAGATTCCCGGGACTAGCGGTCGAGGTTACGAGCAGTACTTC. Translated, it gives CASREIPGTSGRGYEQYF. V is TRBV6-2 or TRBV6-3 and J is TRBJ2-7; TRBD2 matches at 11 bases. The CDR3 consists of 18 residues. V lost 6 bases and J lost 4; bases outside the gene matches: 17. Germline CDR1 is MNHEY and CDR2 is SVGEGT.

The rearrangement joins TRBV9 to TRBJ2-3, with 9 nucleotides matching TRBD2. Germline CDR1 SGDLS, CDR2 YYNGEE. The CDR3 runs 17 residues. Germline trimming cut 4 bases from V and 0 bases from J; bases unmatched to any gene: 9. Written as DNA, the CDR3 is TGTGCCAGCAGCCGCAGTGGCGGGGGGGATAGCACAGATACGCAGTATTTT. It yields the protein CASSRSGGGDSTDTQYF.

This clonotype has just a few counts. The chain recombines TRBV2 with TRBJ2-3; 9 bases are a match to TRBD2. The junction had 3 bases not matched to a gene; V was cut back by 5 bases and J by 3 bases. CDR1 and CDR2 (germline): SNHLY, FYNNEI. The length of the CDR3 is 14 residues. The DNA for the CDR3 is TGTGCCAGCAGTCGACTAGCGGTTACAGATACGCAGTATTTT. It yields the protein CASSRLAVTDTQYF.

CDR3 loop: CASSRSGTGDEKLFF. CDR3 in DNA: TGTGCCAGCAGCCGATCCGGGACAGGGGATGAAAAACTGTTTTTT. The chain links TRBV7-9 to TRBJ1-4; 10 bases align to TRBD1. The CDR3 has 15 amino acids. Per the germline V gene, CDR1 is SEHNR and CDR2 is FQNEAQ (reference sequence). Unmatched junction bases numbered 6, after V lost 5 bases and J lost 6 bases.

The chain joins TRBV20-1 to TRBJ2-7, with D perhaps TRBD1 (5 bases). The CDR3 has 12 residues. V lost 0 bases, J lost 3 bases, and 6 bases lay in between. Germline CDR1 reads DFQATT; CDR2 reads SNEGSKA (reference sequence). The CDR3 nucleotides are TGCAGTGCTAGAGATCAGGGCTACGAGCAGTACTTC. It specifies CSARDQGYEQYF.

The chain joins TRBV7-9 to TRBJ2-1; D is unresolved. V was trimmed by 5 bases and J by 4 bases, leaving 18 bases between them. This CDR3 region has 16 residues. CDR1 is SEHNR and CDR2 is FQNEAQ in the germline V gene (reference sequence). CDR3 sequence reads: CASSPSPHFTYNEQFF. DNA for the CDR3: TGTGCCAGCAGCCCCTCCCCTCATTTCACTTACAATGAGCAGTTCTTC.

This chain uses TRBV27 with TRBJ2-3; 9 bases map to TRBD1. V dropped 4 bases and J dropped 1; count of bases not matched to a gene: 3. Germline CDR1 reads MNHEY; CDR2 reads SMNVEV (reference sequence). The CDR3 runs 15 residues. CDR3 sequence: CASSWTGAGTDTQYF. As DNA, the CDR3 is TGTGCCAGCAGTTGGACAGGGGCTGGCACAGATACGCAGTATTTT.

J is TRBJ2-3 and V is TRBV6-2 or TRBV6-3, with D unresolved. Germline V lookup: CDR1 MNHEY, CDR2 SVGEGT. The CDR3 is 13 residues long. The V and J ends lost 4 bases and 3 bases respectively, with 8 bases between them. The CDR3, as DNA: TGTGCCAGCAGTTTTACCCGGACAGATACGCAGTATTTT. This codes for CASSFTRTDTQYF.

The chain joins TRBV7-9 to TRBJ2-3; a possible D gene is TRBD2 (6 bases). V was clipped by 4 bases and J by 2 bases, with 25 bases between them. CDR1 is SEHNR, CDR2 FQNEAQ, per germline (reference sequence). The CDR3 spans 19 residues. In DNA, the CDR3 is TGTGCCAGCAGCTCCCGGTCAACTACCCGGAGGGGTTCCACAGATACGCAGTATTTT. Residues: CASSSRSTTRRGSTDTQYF.

V and J are TRBV19 and TRBJ1-5; maybe TRBD1 (6 bases). Germline CDR1 LNHDA, CDR2 SQIVND (reference sequence). The length of the CDR3 is 16 residues. V lost 5 bases and J lost 2, with 16 bases in between. The CDR3 protein is CASSPQHRAGNQPQHF. CDR3 DNA: TGTGCCAGTAGTCCTCAGCACAGGGCGGGCAATCAGCCCCAGCATTTT.

The chain employs TRBV12-3 or TRBV12-4 and TRBJ1-5; D call uncertain. The V and J ends lost 2 bases and 3 bases respectively, with 2 bases between them. There are 12 residues in the CDR3. DNA of the CDR3: TGTGCCAGCAGTTTAAACAATCAGCCCCAGCATTTT. This gives the protein CASSLNNQPQHF.

CDR3 DNA: TGTGCCAGCAGCCAAGATCTCACCCCAGTTCGAACTAGCGGATCGGGCATTCAGTACTTC. Its protein product is CASSQDLTPVRTSGSGIQYF. This sequence joins TRBV3-1 and TRBJ2-4; the match to TRBD2 covers 8 bases. After removal of 0 bases from V and 9 bases from J, the junction contained 22 bases not matched to a gene. CDR3 size: 20 residues. Germline-derived CDR1 and CDR2 are LGHDT and YNNKEL (reference sequence).

This clonotype was observed once. The chain employs TRBV29-1 and TRBJ1-2; 7 bases are a match to TRBD1. The CDR3 length is 13 residues. V was clipped by 5 bases and J by 1 base; unmatched bases: 4. The germline CDR1 and CDR2 sequences are SQVTM and ANQGSEA. DNA of the CDR3: TGCAGCGTTCCGGGACAGTTTAACTATGGCTACACCTTC. The encoded protein is CSVPGQFNYGYTF.

CDR3 nucleotide sequence: TGTGCCAGCAGCCAAGTGACGGGGGCGGGCGATGAGCAGTTCTTC. Translating gives CASSQVTGAGDEQFF. The V call is TRBV3-1, the J call TRBJ2-1; D may correspond to TRBD1 or TRBD2 (6 bases each). Per the germline V gene, CDR1 is LGHDT and CDR2 is YNNKEL (reference sequence). This CDR3 comprises 15 residues. The germline V and J ends were trimmed by 1 base and 8 bases, with 15 bases remaining between them.

The V and J genes are TRBV2 and TRBJ2-5; maybe TRBD1 (6 bases). V was trimmed by 4 bases and J by 1 base, leaving 25 bases between them. Germline CDR1 SNHLY, CDR2 FYNNEI. This CDR3 is 19 amino acids long. The CDR3, as DNA: TGTGCCAGCAGTGTAGAGGGGGAAAACCCCCTAACCACCCAAGAGACCCAGTACTTC. This gives the protein CASSVEGENPLTTQETQYF.